This T cell receptor (beta chain) was retrieved from a study of breast tumors, draining lymph nodes, adjacent tissues. MiXCR, run by TCRdb on the multiplex PCR reads, gives a single entry per CDR3 protein. The sample includes about 230,000 distinct CDR3 sequences, about a third of them seen just once. Study outcomes and limitations: Tumor repertoires ranked between lymph nodes and nontumor tissue in diversity, with V and J gene preferences. Tumor and nontumor repertoires were significantly more similar in luminal-like than in basal-like breast cancer. Data only fit, rather than demonstrated, lymph node origin of most tumor T cells. Most tumor T cells seemingly derive from lymph node, then expand in tumor.

This clonotype was counted ten times or more. What it binds is unknown. The CDR3 has 17 amino acids. Per germline, CDR1 SGHDT and CDR2 YYEEEE. The junction had 19 bases not matched to a gene; V was cut back by 6 bases and J by 7 bases. Axillary draining lymph nodes of breast cancer patients supplied the node samples. This clonotype was sampled from a female donor with breast cancer. Some clones in this sample may be carry-over from other donors' samples. V is TRBV5-6 and J is TRBJ2-1, with 7 positions matching TRBD2. Sequencing was done on a sample of axillary lymph node tissue. CDR3 protein: CASTHRGGGSQVNEQFF. CDR3 nucleotides: TGTGCCAGCACCCACCGGGGAGGCGGGAGTCAGGTAAATGAGCAGTTCTTC.